These 8 T cell receptor beta chains share one sample of origin, sequenced in a study of T cell responses to AZD1222 COVID-19 vaccine. TCRdb's table, derived via immunoSEQ multiplex PCR, lists solely in-frame clones and lacks some. This table has over 100,000 clones, around 90% appearing once. Sample: peripheral blood, taken on day 0 of AZD1222 vaccination. The receptors stem from an adult in good health.

The gene calls are TRBV6-2 or TRBV6-3 and TRBJ1-1; D unclear. The CDR3 has 18 residues. Trimming removed 2 bases from V and 0 bases from J, with 19 bases in between. The germline CDR1 and CDR2 sequences are MNHEY and SVGEGT. CDR3 protein: CASSYGWSFARLNTEAFF. The CDR3 DNA is TGTGCCAGCAGTTACGGTTGGTCCTTTGCGCGTTTGAACACTGAAGCTTTCTTT.

A few counts support this clone. The V and J genes are TRBV12-3 or TRBV12-4 and TRBJ1-2; the D is unclear. Trimming left V 6 bases short and J 0 bases short, with 8 bases between. The CDR3 is made up of 13 amino acids. The CDR3 reads CASSPGANYGYTF. The DNA of the CDR3 is TGTGCCAGCAGCCCCGGGGCTAACTATGGCTACACCTTC.

Comments on this clone: The junction differs from germline at one of its ends, possibly a read error. The J gene is TRBJ2-7, the V gene TRBV3-1 (or the pseudogene TRBV3-2); D is ambiguous. CDR3 length equals 13 residues. Germline CDR1 and CDR2: LGHDT and YNNKEL (reference sequence). The CDR3 sequence is CASSQFLSSEQYF. In DNA, the CDR3 is TGTGCCAGCAGCCAATTTTTGTCCTCCGAGCAGTACTTC.

The chain carries TRBV5-4 and TRBJ1-2; 8 bases fit TRBD1. This CDR3 contains 16 residues. Trimming at V came to 0 bases and at J to 5 bases, leaving 9 bases not matched to a gene. The V gene's germline CDR1 is SGHNT and CDR2 YYREEE (reference sequence). CDR3 sequence (DNA): TGTGCCAGCAGCTTGGGAACGGGGACAGGACCTTATGGCTACACCTTC. It encodes CASSLGTGTGPYGYTF.

The rearrangement joins TRBV19 to TRBJ1-2; 9 nucleotides match TRBD1. This CDR3 spans 14 amino acids. The J segment lost 5 bases and the V segment lost 6 bases, leaving 7 bases of the junction unmatched. The V gene's germline CDR1 is LNHDA and CDR2 SQIVND (reference sequence). CDR3 loop: CASSRTGAEYGYTF. CDR3 DNA: TGTGCCAGTAGCAGGACAGGGGCCGAATATGGCTACACCTTC. Supplemented by reference TRBV19 and TRBJ1-2, the full variable domain reads DGGITQSPKYLFRKEGQNVTLSCEQNLNHDAMYWYRQDPGQGLRLIYYSQIVNDFQKGDIAEGYSVSREKKESFPLTVTSAQKNPTAFYLCASSRTGAEYGYTFGSGTRLTVV.

The chain recombines TRBV5-1 with TRBJ1-2; the match to TRBD1 covers 9 bases. Germline loops: CDR1 SGHRS, CDR2 YFSETQ. After removal of 3 bases from V and 4 bases from J, the junction contained 19 bases not matched to a gene. This CDR3 is built from 19 residues. The CDR3 here is CASSSDRGLTMTSSYGYTF. As DNA, the CDR3 is TGCGCCAGCAGCTCGGACAGGGGCCTTACTATGACGAGCTCCTATGGCTACACCTTC. Using reference TRBV5-1 and TRBJ1-2 for the parts outside the CDR3, the full variable domain is KAGVTQTPRYLIKTRGQQVTLSCSPISGHRSVSWYQQTPGQGLQFLFEYFSETQRNKGNFPGRFSGRQFSNSRSEMNVSTLELGDSALYLCASSSDRGLTMTSSYGYTFGSGTRLTVV.

V and J are TRBV6-2 or TRBV6-3 and TRBJ2-1, with 9 bases lining up with TRBD2. The junction had 7 bases not matched to a gene; V was cut back by 2 bases and J by 14 bases. The CDR3 contains 13 residues. Germline assignment: CDR1 MNHEY and CDR2 SVGEGT. The CDR3 region has the DNA TGTGCCAGCAGTTACCCCATCGGGACTAGCAAGTTCTTC. This encodes CASSYPIGTSKFF.

V gene TRBV10-3 combines with J gene TRBJ1-6; D remains unclear. CDR3 length: 14 amino acids. Deletions cut 5 bases from V and 3 bases from J, with 8 bases between. Germline V gives CDR1 ENHRY, CDR2 SYGVKD. The CDR3 here is CAISSGIYNSPLHF. CDR3 DNA sequence: TGTGCCATCAGTTCCGGAATCTATAATTCACCCCTCCACTTT.